This T cell receptor beta chain stems from a study of T cells after yellow fever vaccination. Whole-study context: Low-cell-number fractions underwent preparation using SMART-Seq v4 Ultra Low Input. Study-wide results and limits: Once the booster was given, most primary-vaccination clones reappeared, at approximately 97% for CD4 and roughly 90% for CD8.

Trimming took 6 bases from V and 9 from J, leaving 12 bases between them. The CDR3 runs 12 residues. The germline CDR1 and CDR2 sequences are LGHDT and YNNKEL (reference sequence). This clonotype showed up just a few times. Its antigen is not known. Production of TCR cDNA was by 5'RACE template switching, which also added a universal primer site and UMIs. TCRdb re-called the 5' RACE reads through MiXCR, storing one row per CDR3 protein. Among 450,000 to 550,000 distinct CDR3 sequences, over 15% were seen once, and the ten largest hold roughly an eighth. The clonotype originates from a man younger than 45 who received the YFV17D yellow fever vaccine. The J gene is TRBJ2-1, the V gene TRBV3-1; D uncertain. The sample consisted of PBMCs, taken 15 days after the yellow fever booster vaccination. Here the CDR3 DNA reads TGTGCCAGCAGTCATTCTAGGACTGAGCAGTTCTTC. It specifies CASSHSRTEQFF.